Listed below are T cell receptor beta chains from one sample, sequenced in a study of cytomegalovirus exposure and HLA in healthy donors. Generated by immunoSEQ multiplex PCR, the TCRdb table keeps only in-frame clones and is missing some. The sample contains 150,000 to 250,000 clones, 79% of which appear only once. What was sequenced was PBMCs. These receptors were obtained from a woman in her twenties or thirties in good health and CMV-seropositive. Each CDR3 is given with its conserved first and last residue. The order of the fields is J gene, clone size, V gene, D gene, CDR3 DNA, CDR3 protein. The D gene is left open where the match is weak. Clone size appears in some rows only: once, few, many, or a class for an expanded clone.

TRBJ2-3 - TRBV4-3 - TGCGCCAGCAGCCAAGAGGCAGGCAGGGGTATCGATACGCAGTATTTT CASSQEAGRGIDTQYF
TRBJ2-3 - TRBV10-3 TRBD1 TGTGCCATCACAGCACAGGGGAAAGATACGCAGTATTTT CAITAQGKDTQYF
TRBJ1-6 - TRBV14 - TGTGCCAGCAGCCAGGACACCAGCTCCTATAATTCACCCCTCCACTTT CASSQDTSSYNSPLHF
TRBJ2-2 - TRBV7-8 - TGTGCCAGCAGCGCTACACCAACGACAGGAGCCGGAGGAAAGCTGTTTTTT CASSATPTTGAGGKLFF
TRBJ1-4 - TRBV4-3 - TGCGCCAGCAGCCAAGGAAGTACAGAGTCTAATGAAAAACTGTTTTTT CASSQGSTESNEKLFF
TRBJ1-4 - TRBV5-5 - TGTGCCAGCAGCTTGGTCGCAACCCAGTATGAAAAACTGTTTTTT CASSLVATQYEKLFF
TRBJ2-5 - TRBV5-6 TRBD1 TGTGCCAGCAGCCGGGCAGGGGGCTTTTCCGAGACCCAGTACTTC CASSRAGGFSETQYF
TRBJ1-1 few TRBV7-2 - TGTGCCAGCAGCTTAGTCGGCAGACTTGAAGCTTTCTTT CASSLVGRLEAFF
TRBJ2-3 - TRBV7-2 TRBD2 TGTGCCAGCAGCTGGCGACTAGCGGGAGGCACAGATACGCAGTATTTT CASSWRLAGGTDTQYF
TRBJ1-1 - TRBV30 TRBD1 TGTGCCTGGAGCGCTGGACAGGGAGGGACTGAAGCTTTCTTT CAWSAGQGGTEAFF
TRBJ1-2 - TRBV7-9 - TGTGCCAGCAGCTCCGCCCTTTCCCTACAGACGACGACCTTC CASSSALSLQTTTF
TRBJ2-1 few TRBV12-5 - TGTGCTAGTGGTTTTCCTCGGTCAATCTACAATGAGCAGTTCTTC CASGFPRSIYNEQFF
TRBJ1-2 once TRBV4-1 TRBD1 TGCGCCAGCAGCCAAGGAGGGACAGCTAACTATGGCTACACCTTC CASSQGGTANYGYTF
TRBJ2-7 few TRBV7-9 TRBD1 TGTGCCAGCACGTTGGACAGGGGCTACGAGCAGTACTTC CASTLDRGYEQYF
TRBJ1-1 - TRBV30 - TGTGCCTGGAGTGTGGGGCAGCTGAACACTGAAGCTTTCTTT CAWSVGQLNTEAFF
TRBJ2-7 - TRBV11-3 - TGTGCCAGCAGCTCCGTCGGGGTCTACGAGCAGTACTTC CASSSVGVYEQYF
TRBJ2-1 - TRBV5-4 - TGTGCCAGCAGCTCCCGCCGGCGGGATAAGGATGAGCAGTTCTTC CASSSRRRDKDEQFF
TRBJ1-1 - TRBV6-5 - TGTGCCAGCAGTTACGGGGCCGCTGAAGCTTTCTTT CASSYGAAEAFF
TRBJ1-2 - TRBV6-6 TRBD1 TGTGCCAGCAGTTACTCGGGTCAGGGGGCGGGTGGCTACACCTTC CASSYSGQGAGGYTF
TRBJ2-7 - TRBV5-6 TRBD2 TGTGCCAGCAGCTACTGGACTAGCGGGATTTACGAGCAGTACTTC CASSYWTSGIYEQYF